In its sample, the clone carrying this T cell receptor beta chain was seen a few times. Its target is unknown. TCRdb itself ran the 5' RACE reads through MiXCR, one entry per CDR3 protein. The repertoire holds about 600,000 distinct CDR3 sequences, with about 20% as singletons. This sample was included in a study of T-cell memory formation after mild COVID-19. Study-wide background: In these data, TCR clusters were largely donor specific.

Study-level points and caveats: Those CD4+ clones that contracted were mainly in CM and EM (CD8+ ones in EMRA).

Trimming cost V 5 bases and J 3 bases, with 11 bases left between them. The CDR3 runs to 14 residues. In germline, CDR1 is SGHRS, CDR2 YFSETQ. Source material: PBMCs or a T cell subset sorted from them (not recorded which). This TCR came from an adult woman who had mild COVID-19 (a few samples of this study predate the infection). Cell type and time point are not known. The chain employs TRBV5-1 and TRBJ2-2, with D possibly matching TRBD1 (5 bases). Here the CDR3 reads CASSKGAYTGELFF. For the CDR3, the DNA is TGCGCCAGCAGTAAAGGGGCCTACACCGGGGAGCTGTTTTTT. The whole variable domain, filled in from reference TRBV5-1 and TRBJ2-2, reads KAGVTQTPRYLIKTRGQQVTLSCSPISGHRSVSWYQQTPGQGLQFLFEYFSETQRNKGNFPGRFSGRQFSNSRSEMNVSTLELGDSALYLCASSKGAYTGELFFGEGSRLTVL.